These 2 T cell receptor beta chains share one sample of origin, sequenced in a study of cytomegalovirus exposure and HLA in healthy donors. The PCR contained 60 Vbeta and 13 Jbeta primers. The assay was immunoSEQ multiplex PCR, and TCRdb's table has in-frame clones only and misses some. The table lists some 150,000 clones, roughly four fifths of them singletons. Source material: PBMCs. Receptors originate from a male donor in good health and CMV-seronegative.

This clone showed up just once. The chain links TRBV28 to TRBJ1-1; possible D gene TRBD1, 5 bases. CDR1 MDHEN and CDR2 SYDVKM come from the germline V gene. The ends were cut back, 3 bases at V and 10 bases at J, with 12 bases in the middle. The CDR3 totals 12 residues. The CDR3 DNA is TGTGCCAGCAGTTTGACAGCAGTACGAGCTTTCTTT. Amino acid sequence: CASSLTAVRAFF.

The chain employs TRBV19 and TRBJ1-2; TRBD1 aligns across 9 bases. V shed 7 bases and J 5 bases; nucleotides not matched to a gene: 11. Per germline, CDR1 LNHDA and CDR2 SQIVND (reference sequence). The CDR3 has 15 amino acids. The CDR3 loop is CASKGQGSSGYGYTF. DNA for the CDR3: TGTGCCAGTAAGGGACAGGGTTCCTCGGGGTATGGCTACACCTTC.